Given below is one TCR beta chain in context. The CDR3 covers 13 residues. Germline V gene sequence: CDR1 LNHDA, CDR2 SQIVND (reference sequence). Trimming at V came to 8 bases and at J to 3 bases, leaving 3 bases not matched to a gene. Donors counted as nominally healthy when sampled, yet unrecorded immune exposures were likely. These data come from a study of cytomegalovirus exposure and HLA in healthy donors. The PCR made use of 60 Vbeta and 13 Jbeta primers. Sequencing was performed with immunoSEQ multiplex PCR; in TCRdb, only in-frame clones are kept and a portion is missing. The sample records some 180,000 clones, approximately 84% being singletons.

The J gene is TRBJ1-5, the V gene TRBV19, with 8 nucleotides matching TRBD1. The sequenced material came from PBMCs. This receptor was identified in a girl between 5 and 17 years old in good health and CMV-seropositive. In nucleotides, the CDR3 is TGTGCCAGTTGGGACAGGTTCAATCAGCCCCAGCATTTT. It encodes CASWDRFNQPQHF.